A selection of T cell receptor beta chains follows, all from one sample in a study of blood T cell repertoires in COVID-19. Sequenced by immunoSEQ multiplex PCR; TCRdb stores in-frame clones only, minus some. The repertoire includes around 380,000 clones, more than 75% of them detected once, and about 1% sits in the top ten. The specimen sequenced was peripheral blood. The receptor set was obtained from a human donor with acute or convalescent COVID-19. The donor label of this sample is uncertain. CDR3s include the opening cysteine and the closing phenylalanine or tryptophan. Each record gives: CDR3 protein, CDR3 DNA, V gene, clone size, D gene, J gene. D genes are given only for firm matches. Clone size is given for some rows only: seen once, a few or many times, or a class if the clone is expanded.

CDR3: CASSLVFGGRYNEQFF
DNA: TGTGCCAGCAGCTTAGTTTTTGGTGGGCGCTACAATGAGCAGTTCTTC
V: TRBV11-2
size: .
D: .
J: TRBJ2-1

CDR3: CASSFGRHYEQYF
DNA: TGTGCCAGCAGCTTTGGCAGACACTACGAGCAGTACTTC
V: TRBV7-9
size: .
D: .
J: TRBJ2-7

CDR3: CASSSTGSAQYF
DNA: TGTGCCAGCAGTTCGACAGGGTCGGCCCAGTACTTC
V: TRBV12-3/TRBV12-4
size: .
D: TRBD1
J: TRBJ2-5

CDR3: CASSSPTGSNTIYF
DNA: TGTGCCAGCAGTTCCCCGACAGGATCAAACACCATATATTTT
V: TRBV28
size: .
D: .
J: TRBJ1-3

CDR3: CASSPTFTSGGYTF
DNA: TGTGCCAGCAGCCCAACCTTCACCAGTGGCGGCTACACCTTC
V: TRBV6-5
size: .
D: .
J: TRBJ1-2

CDR3: CASSLDRFSGNTIYF
DNA: TGCGCCAGCAGCTTGGACAGGTTCTCTGGAAACACCATATATTTT
V: TRBV5-1
size: once
D: .
J: TRBJ1-3

CDR3: CASSIDLGARVKLFF
DNA: TGTGCCAGCAGCATCGATCTGGGGGCACGCGTAAAACTGTTTTTT
V: TRBV5-5
size: .
D: .
J: TRBJ1-4

CDR3: CASSLGRGGLADTQYF
DNA: TGTGCCAGCAGCTTAGGTCGCGGGGGGCTCGCAGATACGCAGTATTTT
V: TRBV7-9
size: few
D: TRBD2
J: TRBJ2-3

CDR3: CASSQWRVGIATNEKLFF
DNA: TGTGCCAGCAGCCAATGGAGGGTAGGGATTGCAACTAATGAAAAACTGTTTTTT
V: TRBV3-1/TRBV3-2
size: .
D: .
J: TRBJ1-4

CDR3: CASTGGYQPQHF
DNA: TGTGCCAGCACAGGGGGGTATCAGCCCCAGCATTTT
V: TRBV28
size: .
D: TRBD1
J: TRBJ1-5

CDR3: CASSLGAPAYEQYF
DNA: TGCGCCAGCAGCTTGGGTGCTCCAGCCTACGAGCAGTACTTC
V: TRBV5-1
size: once
D: .
J: TRBJ2-7

CDR3: CASIATGRYLNEKLFF
DNA: TGTGCCAGTATCGCGACAGGACGCTACCTTAATGAAAAACTGTTTTTT
V: TRBV19
size: .
D: .
J: TRBJ1-4

CDR3: CASSQGDIFQRVNTEAFF
DNA: TGTGCCAGCAGCCAAGGGGACATCTTTCAGAGGGTGAACACTGAAGCTTTCTTT
V: TRBV3-1/TRBV3-2
size: .
D: .
J: TRBJ1-1

CDR3: CATVSPIGGAFF
DNA: TGTGCCACCGTGTCTCCGATCGGGGGGGCTTTCTTT
V: TRBV6-5
size: .
D: .
J: TRBJ1-1

CDR3: CATSVTGTGGYNEQFF
DNA: TGTGCCACCAGTGTCACCGGGACAGGGGGTTACAATGAGCAGTTCTTC
V: TRBV24-1
size: .
D: TRBD1
J: TRBJ2-1

CDR3: CASRTQAGGTGELFF
DNA: TGTGCCAGCCGTACTCAGGCGGGCGGGACCGGGGAGCTGTTTTTT
V: TRBV18
size: .
D: .
J: TRBJ2-2

CDR3: CASSTAAGGYSPLHF
DNA: TGTGCCAGCAGCACAGCTGCCGGAGGTTATTCACCCCTCCACTTT
V: TRBV28
size: .
D: .
J: TRBJ1-6

CDR3: CASSELRQIEAFF
DNA: TGTGCCAGCAGTGAACTTCGACAGATTGAAGCTTTCTTT
V: TRBV2
size: .
D: .
J: TRBJ1-1

CDR3: CASSEALESQHF
DNA: TGTGCCAGCAGTGAAGCGCTCGAGTCCCAGCATTTT
V: TRBV6-1
size: .
D: .
J: TRBJ1-5

CDR3: CASQAWTVSGNTIYF
DNA: TGTGCCAGTCAGGCGTGGACAGTCTCTGGAAACACCATATATTTT
V: TRBV19
size: .
D: .
J: TRBJ1-3

CDR3: CASSFSWAGKGYGYTF
DNA: TGTGCCAGCAGCTTTAGTTGGGCCGGGAAGGGCTATGGCTACACCTTC
V: TRBV11-2
size: few
D: .
J: TRBJ1-2

CDR3: CASSAGTLVGGEQFF
DNA: TGTGCCAGCAGCGCGGGGACTTTAGTAGGCGGTGAGCAGTTCTTC
V: TRBV7-2
size: .
D: .
J: TRBJ2-1

CDR3: CASGLVQYGAWTEAFF
DNA: TGTGCTAGTGGTTTGGTACAATATGGGGCCTGGACTGAAGCTTTCTTT
V: TRBV12-5
size: .
D: .
J: TRBJ1-1

CDR3: CAWKGRDRGSGYTF
DNA: TGTGCCTGGAAAGGTCGGGACAGGGGGAGCGGCTACACCTTC
V: TRBV30
size: .
D: TRBD1
J: TRBJ1-2

CDR3: CASSLNTGGAVVLTF
DNA: TGTGCCAGCAGCTTAAACACAGGGGGTGCTGTCGTCCTGACTTTC
V: TRBV7-9
size: .
D: TRBD1
J: TRBJ2-6

CDR3: CASSLSGATDTQYF
DNA: TGTGCCAGCAGCCTTAGCGGGGCCACAGATACGCAGTATTTT
V: TRBV2
size: .
D: TRBD2
J: TRBJ2-3

CDR3: CASSLQTGSGNTIYF
DNA: TGTGCCAGCAGCCTCCAGACAGGGTCTGGAAACACCATATATTTT
V: TRBV6-6
size: .
D: TRBD1
J: TRBJ1-3

CDR3: CASSHSLPGSNTEAFF
DNA: TGTGCCAGCAGCCACTCCCTCCCGGGGTCGAACACTGAAGCTTTCTTT
V: TRBV3-1/TRBV3-2
size: .
D: .
J: TRBJ1-1

CDR3: CAWTRTGPNTIYF
DNA: TGTGCCTGGACGCGGACAGGGCCAAACACCATATATTTT
V: TRBV30
size: .
D: TRBD1
J: TRBJ1-3

CDR3: CASSSPSGTDTQYF
DNA: TGTGCCAGCAGCTCCCCTAGCGGCACAGATACGCAGTATTTT
V: TRBV5-4
size: .
D: .
J: TRBJ2-3

CDR3: CASSSIPAAGETQYF
DNA: TGTGCCAGCAGCTCCATCCCTGCGGCCGGGGAGACCCAGTACTTC
V: TRBV7-8
size: few
D: .
J: TRBJ2-5

CDR3: CASSLVLAGTAEQYF
DNA: TGTGCCAGCAGCTTAGTTCTAGCGGGGACCGCAGAGCAGTACTTC
V: TRBV7-6
size: .
D: TRBD2
J: TRBJ2-7

CDR3: CASSLRQTQETQYF
DNA: TGTGCCAGCAGCCTCAGACAGACCCAAGAGACCCAGTACTTC
V: TRBV5-6
size: .
D: .
J: TRBJ2-5

CDR3: CSASLDSYNEQFF
DNA: TGCAGTGCTAGTTTGGACTCGTACAATGAGCAGTTCTTC
V: TRBV20-1
size: .
D: .
J: TRBJ2-1

CDR3: CASSELDRLGPGAFF
DNA: TGTGCCAGCAGTGAACTAGACAGGTTGGGGCCCGGAGCTTTCTTT
V: TRBV6-1
size: .
D: .
J: TRBJ1-1

CDR3: CASSLGTGPEKLFF
DNA: TGTGCCAGCAGCCTAGGGACAGGACCCGAAAAACTGTTTTTT
V: TRBV5-5
size: .
D: TRBD1
J: TRBJ1-4

CDR3: CAWSVLGGNSPLHF
DNA: TGTGCCTGGAGTGTACTCGGAGGGAATTCACCCCTCCACTTT
V: TRBV30
size: .
D: .
J: TRBJ1-6